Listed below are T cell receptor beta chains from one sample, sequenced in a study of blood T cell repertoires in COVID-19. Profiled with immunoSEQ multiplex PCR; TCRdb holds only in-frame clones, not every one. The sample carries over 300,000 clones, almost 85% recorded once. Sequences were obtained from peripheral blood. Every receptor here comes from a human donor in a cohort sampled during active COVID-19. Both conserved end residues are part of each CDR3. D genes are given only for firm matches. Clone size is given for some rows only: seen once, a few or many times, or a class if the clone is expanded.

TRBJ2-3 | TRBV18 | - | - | CASSPGEGADTQYF | TGTGCCAGCTCCCCCGGGGAGGGGGCAGATACGCAGTATTTT
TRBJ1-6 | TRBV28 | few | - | CALRAEYNSPLHF | TGTGCCCTCCGAGCGGAATATAATTCACCCCTCCACTTT
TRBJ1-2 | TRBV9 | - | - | CASSTKYPPTGPWGYTF | TGTGCCAGCAGCACAAAATACCCCCCGACAGGCCCCTGGGGCTACACCTTC
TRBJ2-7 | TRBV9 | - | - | CASSVVGESGVYEQYF | TGTGCCAGCAGCGTAGTCGGGGAGAGTGGGGTCTACGAGCAGTACTTC
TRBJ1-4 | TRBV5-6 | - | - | CASSQNVRSRGEKLFF | TGTGCCAGCAGCCAGAATGTCCGATCTAGGGGTGAAAAACTGTTTTTT
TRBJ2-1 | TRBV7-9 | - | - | CASSPGGYEQFF | TGTGCCAGCAGCCCGGGGGGCTATGAGCAGTTCTTC
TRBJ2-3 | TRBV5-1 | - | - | CASSFQDITDTQYF | TGCGCCAGCAGCTTCCAGGATATCACAGATACGCAGTATTTT
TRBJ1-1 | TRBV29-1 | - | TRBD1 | CSVRRGQNFMNTEAFF | TGCAGCGTCCGGAGGGGACAGAACTTCATGAACACTGAAGCTTTCTTT
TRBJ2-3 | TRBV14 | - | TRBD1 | CASSQGDSYTDTQYF | TGTGCCAGCAGCCAAGGGGACAGCTACACAGATACGCAGTATTTT
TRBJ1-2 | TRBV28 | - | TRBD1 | CASSTGTGGSGYTF | TGTGCCAGCAGCACCGGGACAGGGGGTTCCGGCTACACCTTC
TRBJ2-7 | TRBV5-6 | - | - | CASSLIRGGYEQYF | TGTGCCAGCAGCTTGATCCGGGGTGGCTACGAGCAGTACTTC
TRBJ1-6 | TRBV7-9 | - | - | CASSHEAGRDSPLHF | TGTGCCAGCAGCCACGAGGCTGGGAGGGATTCACCCCTCCACTTT
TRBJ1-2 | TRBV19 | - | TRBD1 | CASGTGARGYTF | TGTGCCAGCGGGACAGGGGCTCGGGGCTACACCTTC
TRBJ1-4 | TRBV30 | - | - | CAWSGAVGEKLFF | TGTGCCTGGAGTGGGGCAGTTGGCGAAAAACTGTTTTTT
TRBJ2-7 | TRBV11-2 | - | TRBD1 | CASSNQPGQTSYEQYF | TGTGCCAGCAGCAATCAGCCGGGACAGACGTCCTACGAGCAGTACTTC
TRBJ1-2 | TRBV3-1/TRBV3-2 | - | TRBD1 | CASNDRGGYTF | TGTGCCAGCAACGACAGGGGTGGCTACACCTTC
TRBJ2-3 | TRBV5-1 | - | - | CASSLGLGTSTDTQYF | TGCGCCAGCAGCTTGGGTCTAGGTACTAGCACAGATACGCAGTATTTT
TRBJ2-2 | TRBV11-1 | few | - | CASSLGQGNGELFF | TGTGCCAGCAGCTTAGGGCAGGGTAACGGGGAGCTGTTTTTT
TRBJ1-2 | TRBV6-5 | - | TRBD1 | CASRTGQASNYGYTF | TGTGCCAGCAGGACAGGACAGGCGTCTAACTATGGCTACACCTTC
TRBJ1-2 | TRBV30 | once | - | CAWSGQKINYGYTF | TGTGCCTGGAGTGGACAGAAAATTAACTATGGCTACACCTTC
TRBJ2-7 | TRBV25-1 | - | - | CASTGTYEQYF | TGTGCCAGCACCGGGACCTACGAGCAGTACTTC
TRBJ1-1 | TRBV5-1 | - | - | CASSSTGVTEAFF | TGCGCCAGCAGCTCAACGGGGGTCACTGAAGCTTTCTTT